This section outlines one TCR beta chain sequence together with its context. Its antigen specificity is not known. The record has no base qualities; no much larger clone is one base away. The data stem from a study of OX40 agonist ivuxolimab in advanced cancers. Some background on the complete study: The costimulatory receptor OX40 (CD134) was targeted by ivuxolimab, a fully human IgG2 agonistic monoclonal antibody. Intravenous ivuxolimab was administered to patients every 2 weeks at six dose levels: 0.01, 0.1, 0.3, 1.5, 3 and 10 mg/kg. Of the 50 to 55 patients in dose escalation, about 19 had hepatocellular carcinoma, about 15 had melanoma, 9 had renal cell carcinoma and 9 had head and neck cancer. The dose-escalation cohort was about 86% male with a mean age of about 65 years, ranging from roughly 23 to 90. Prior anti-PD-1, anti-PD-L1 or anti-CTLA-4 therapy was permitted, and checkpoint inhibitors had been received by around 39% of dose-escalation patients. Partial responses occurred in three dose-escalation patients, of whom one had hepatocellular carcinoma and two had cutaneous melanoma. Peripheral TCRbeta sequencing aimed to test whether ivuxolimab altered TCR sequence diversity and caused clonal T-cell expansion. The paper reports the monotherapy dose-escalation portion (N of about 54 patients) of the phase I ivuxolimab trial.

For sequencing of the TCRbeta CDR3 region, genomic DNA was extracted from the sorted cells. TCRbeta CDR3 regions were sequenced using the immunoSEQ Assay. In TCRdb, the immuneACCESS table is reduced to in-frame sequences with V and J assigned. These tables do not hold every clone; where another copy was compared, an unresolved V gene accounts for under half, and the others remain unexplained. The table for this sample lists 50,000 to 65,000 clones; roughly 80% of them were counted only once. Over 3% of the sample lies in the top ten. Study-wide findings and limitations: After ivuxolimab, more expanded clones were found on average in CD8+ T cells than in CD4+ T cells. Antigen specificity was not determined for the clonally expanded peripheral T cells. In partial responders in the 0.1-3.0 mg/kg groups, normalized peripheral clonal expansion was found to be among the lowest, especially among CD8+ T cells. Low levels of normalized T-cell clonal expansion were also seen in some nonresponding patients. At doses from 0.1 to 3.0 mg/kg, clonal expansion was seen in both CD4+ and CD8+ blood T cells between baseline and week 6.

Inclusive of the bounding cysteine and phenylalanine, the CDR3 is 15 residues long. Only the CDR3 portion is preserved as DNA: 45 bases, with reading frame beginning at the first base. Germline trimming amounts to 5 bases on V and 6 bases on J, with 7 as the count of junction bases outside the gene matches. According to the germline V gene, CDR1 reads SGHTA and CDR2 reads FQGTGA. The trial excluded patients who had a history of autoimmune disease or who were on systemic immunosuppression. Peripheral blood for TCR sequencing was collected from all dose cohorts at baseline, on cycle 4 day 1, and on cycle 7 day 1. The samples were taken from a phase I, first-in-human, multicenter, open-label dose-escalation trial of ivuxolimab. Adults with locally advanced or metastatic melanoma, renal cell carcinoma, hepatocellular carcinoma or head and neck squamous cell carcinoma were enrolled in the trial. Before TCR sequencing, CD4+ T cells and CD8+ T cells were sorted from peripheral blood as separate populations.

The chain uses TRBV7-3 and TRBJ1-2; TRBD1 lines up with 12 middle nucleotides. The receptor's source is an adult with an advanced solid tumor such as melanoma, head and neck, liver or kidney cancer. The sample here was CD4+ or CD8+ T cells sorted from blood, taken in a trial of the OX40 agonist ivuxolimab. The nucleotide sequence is TGTGCCAGCAGCGAAGGGACAGGGGGCGGGGATGGCTACACCTTC. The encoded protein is CASSEGTGGGDGYTF.